This T cell receptor beta chain was found in a study of cytomegalovirus exposure and HLA in healthy donors. The J segment lost 6 bases and the V segment lost 6 bases, leaving 9 bases of the junction unmatched. CDR1 is MDHEN and CDR2 is SYDVKM in the germline V gene. This CDR3 is built from 16 residues. Primers for the PCR totalled 60 Vbeta and 13 Jbeta. The assay was immunoSEQ multiplex PCR, and TCRdb's table has in-frame clones only and misses some. The table has around 99,000 clones, over 70% seen once; the top ten hold less than 9.5%. This TCR was recovered from a man aged 50 or older in good health and CMV-seropositive. The V and J genes are TRBV28 and TRBJ2-1, with TRBD2 matching over 12 bases. Input material: PBMCs. The DNA of the CDR3 is TGTGCCAGCAGCCCCGCTAGCGGGGGGGCCCTCAATGAGCAGTTCTTC. The encoded protein is CASSPASGGALNEQFF.